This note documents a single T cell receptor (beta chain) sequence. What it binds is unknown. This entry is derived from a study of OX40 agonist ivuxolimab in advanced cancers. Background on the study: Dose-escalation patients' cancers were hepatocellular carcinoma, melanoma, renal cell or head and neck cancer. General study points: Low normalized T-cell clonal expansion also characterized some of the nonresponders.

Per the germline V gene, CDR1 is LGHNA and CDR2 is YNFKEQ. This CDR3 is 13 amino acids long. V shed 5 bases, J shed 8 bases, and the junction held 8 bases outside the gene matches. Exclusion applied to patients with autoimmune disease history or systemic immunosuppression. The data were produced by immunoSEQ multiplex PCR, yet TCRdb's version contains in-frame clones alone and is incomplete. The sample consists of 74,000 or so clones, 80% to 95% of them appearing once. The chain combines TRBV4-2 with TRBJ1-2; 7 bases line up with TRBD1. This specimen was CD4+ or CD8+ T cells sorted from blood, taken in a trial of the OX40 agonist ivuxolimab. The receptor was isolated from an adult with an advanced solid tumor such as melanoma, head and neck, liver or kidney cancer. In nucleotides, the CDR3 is TGTGCCAGCAGCTCACAGGGGAGTCAGGGCTACACCTTC. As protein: CASSSQGSQGYTF.